This T cell receptor (beta chain) was recorded in a study of blood T cell repertoires in COVID-19. Study details: From T cells, B-cell-depleted T cells, or PBMCs came the material, which was cDNA or gDNA.

This table comes from immunoSEQ multiplex PCR, and its TCRdb copy is limited to in-frame clones, with some not included. The repertoire has some 150,000 clones, about 90% of them found once; the top ten carry roughly 3.1%. Trimming shortened V by 10 bases and J by 5 bases, and 14 bases separated the two germline ends. CDR3 size: 13 residues. This TCR derives from a man aged 60-69 years with acute or convalescent COVID-19. The specimen sequenced was peripheral blood. The rearrangement joins TRBV12-3 or TRBV12-4 to TRBJ2-2; maybe TRBD2 (6 bases). The CDR3 DNA reads TGTGCCACCTGGGACTTCTCAACCGGGGAGCTGTTTTTT. It translates to CATWDFSTGELFF.